This T cell receptor (beta chain) was obtained from a study of blood T cell repertoires in COVID-19. The CDR3 has 13 amino acids. The V and J ends lost 5 bases and 6 bases respectively, with 12 bases between them. Germline V CDR1 and CDR2: SGHKS, YYEKEE (reference sequence). Sequencing used immunoSEQ multiplex PCR; TCRdb keeps in-frame clones, though not all of them. The sample lists about 270,000 clones, about 90% seen once, with under 3% in the top ten. In this sample, this clone turned up a few times. The sequence was collected from a person between 18 and 30 years old with COVID-19, enrolled during active disease. The genes are TRBV5-5 and TRBJ2-1, with a tentative D call TRBD1 (5 bases). Sequenced material: peripheral blood. The CDR3, as DNA: TGTGCCAGCAGGATTCAGGGCATCAATGAGCAGTTCTTC. This gives the protein CASRIQGINEQFF.